This is a list of T cell receptor beta chains from one sample in a study of cytomegalovirus exposure and HLA in healthy donors. The data were produced by immunoSEQ multiplex PCR, yet TCRdb's version contains in-frame clones alone and is incomplete. The profile covers roughly 270,000 clones, with over 75% appearing a single time and about 0.86% taken by the ten largest. The sample comprised PBMCs. These receptors originate from a woman in her late teens or twenties in good health and CMV-seronegative. The CDR3 runs from the conserved cysteine through the conserved F or W. D genes are given only for firm matches. Only some rows state a clone size, as once, few, many or a class for expanded clones.

clone_size	d_call	v_call	j_call	cdr3_aa	cdr3_nt
-	-	TRBV7-2	TRBJ2-7	CASSLGAYEQYF	TGTGCCAGCAGCTTAGGAGCCTACGAGCAGTACTTC
-	-	TRBV28	TRBJ2-7	CASTIGGEQYF	TGTGCCAGCACCATCGGGGGCGAGCAGTACTTC
-	TRBD2	TRBV7-8	TRBJ2-1	CASSLLTSGSYNEQFF	TGTGCCAGCAGCTTATTGACTAGCGGGAGCTACAATGAGCAGTTCTTC
-	-	TRBV28	TRBJ1-2	CASSSQVRYGYTF	TGTGCCAGCAGTTCACAGGTTCGCTATGGCTACACCTTC
-	TRBD1	TRBV27	TRBJ2-1	CASSFRDRGYNEQFF	TGTGCCAGCAGTTTCCGGGACAGGGGATACAATGAGCAGTTCTTC
-	TRBD2	TRBV28	TRBJ2-7	CATKLAGGSFGQYF	TGTGCCACCAAACTAGCGGGAGGATCCTTTGGGCAGTACTTC
once	TRBD1	TRBV7-2	TRBJ2-7	CASSRDRGVGEQYF	TGTGCCAGCAGTCGCGACAGGGGGGTGGGCGAGCAGTACTTC
-	-	TRBV6-6	TRBJ1-1	CASSSRGDTEAFF	TGTGCCAGCAGTAGCCGGGGAGACACTGAAGCTTTCTTT
-	-	TRBV7-6	TRBJ2-3	CASSLYAEASTDTQYF	TGTGCCAGCAGCTTGTACGCGGAGGCTAGCACAGATACGCAGTATTTT
-	TRBD1	TRBV9	TRBJ2-7	CASSPTGQGPPYEQYF	TGTGCCAGCAGCCCGACGGGACAGGGCCCCCCATACGAGCAGTACTTC
once	-	TRBV15	TRBJ1-3	CATSRDSLTGSGRNTIYF	TGTGCCACCAGCAGAGATTCATTAACAGGGTCTGGGAGAAACACCATATATTTT
-	-	TRBV28	TRBJ1-1	CASSPPWEVAFF	TGTGCCAGCAGTCCTCCGTGGGAGGTAGCTTTCTTT
once	TRBD2	TRBV28	TRBJ2-1	CASSPRYASGEGYNEQFF	TGTGCCAGCAGCCCCCGATATGCTAGCGGGGAGGGATACAATGAGCAGTTCTTC
-	TRBD1	TRBV25-1	TRBJ1-2	CASSELGTGGAREGYTF	TGTGCCAGCAGTGAATTGGGGACAGGGGGCGCGCGTGAAGGCTACACCTTC
-	-	TRBV18	TRBJ2-5	CASSPPGASETQYF	TGTGCCAGCTCACCACCAGGAGCAAGTGAGACCCAGTACTTC
-	TRBD1	TRBV27	TRBJ1-2	CASSSTGFYGYTF	TGTGCCAGCAGTTCGACAGGGTTCTATGGCTACACCTTC